This T cell receptor beta chain was observed in a study of control samples from healthy donors and cancer patients. The method was immunoSEQ multiplex PCR; TCRdb's version includes in-frame clones alone and lacks a portion of them. The repertoire holds approximately 160,000 clones, with more than 90% as singletons. The CDR3 is 12 amino acids. CDR1 SGHRS and CDR2 YFSETQ come from the germline V gene. The trim removed 4 bases at V and 9 bases at J, leaving 3 bases unmatched. Sequenced input: blood. The sequence derives from a woman between 35 and 50 years old in good health. The gene calls are TRBV5-1 and TRBJ1-2; 10 nucleotides line up with TRBD1. CDR3 bases: TGCGCCAGCAGCCGGGACAGGGGCAGCTACACCTTC. The encoded protein is CASSRDRGSYTF.